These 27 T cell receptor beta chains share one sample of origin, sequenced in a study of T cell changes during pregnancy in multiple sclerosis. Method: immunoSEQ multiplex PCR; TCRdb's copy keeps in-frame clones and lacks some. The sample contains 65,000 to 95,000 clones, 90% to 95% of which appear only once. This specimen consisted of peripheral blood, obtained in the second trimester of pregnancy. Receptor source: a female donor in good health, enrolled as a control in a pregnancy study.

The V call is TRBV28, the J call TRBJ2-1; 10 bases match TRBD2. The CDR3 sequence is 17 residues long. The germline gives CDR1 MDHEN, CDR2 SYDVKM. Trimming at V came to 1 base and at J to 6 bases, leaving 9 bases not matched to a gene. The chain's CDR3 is CASSLSLSGRAFNEQFF. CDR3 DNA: TGTGCCAGCAGTTTATCTTTGAGCGGGAGGGCCTTCAATGAGCAGTTCTTC.

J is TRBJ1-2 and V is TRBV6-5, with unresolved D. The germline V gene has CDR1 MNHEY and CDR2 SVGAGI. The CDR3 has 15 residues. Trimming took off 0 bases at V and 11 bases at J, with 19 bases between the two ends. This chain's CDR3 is CASSYSMARVELYTF. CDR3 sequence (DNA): TGTGCCAGCAGTTACTCGATGGCCCGGGTCGAATTGTACACCTTC.

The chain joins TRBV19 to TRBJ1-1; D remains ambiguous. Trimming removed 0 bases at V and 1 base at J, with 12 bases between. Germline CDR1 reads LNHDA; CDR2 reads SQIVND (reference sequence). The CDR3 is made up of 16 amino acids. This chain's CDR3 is CASSIDLQRGNTEAFF. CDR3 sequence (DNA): TGTGCCAGTAGTATAGATCTTCAACGGGGGAACACTGAAGCTTTCTTT.

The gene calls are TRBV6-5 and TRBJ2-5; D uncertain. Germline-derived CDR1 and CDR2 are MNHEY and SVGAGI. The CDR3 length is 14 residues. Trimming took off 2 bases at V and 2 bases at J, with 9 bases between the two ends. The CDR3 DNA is TGTGCCAGCAGTTACGGTCAGTTACAAGAGACCCAGTACTTC. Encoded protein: CASSYGQLQETQYF.

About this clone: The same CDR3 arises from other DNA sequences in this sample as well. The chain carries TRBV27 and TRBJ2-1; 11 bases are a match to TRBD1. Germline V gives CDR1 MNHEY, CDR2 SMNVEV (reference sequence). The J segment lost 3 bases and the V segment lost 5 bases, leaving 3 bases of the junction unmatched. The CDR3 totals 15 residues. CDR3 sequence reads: CASSPGTGGYNEQFF. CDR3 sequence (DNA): TGTGCCAGCAGTCCCGGGACAGGGGGCTACAATGAGCAGTTCTTC.

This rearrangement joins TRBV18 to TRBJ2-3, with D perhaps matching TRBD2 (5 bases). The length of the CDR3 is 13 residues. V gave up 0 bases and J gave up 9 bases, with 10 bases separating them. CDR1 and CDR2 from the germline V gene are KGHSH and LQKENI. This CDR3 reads CASSPPAGATQYF. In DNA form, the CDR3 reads TGTGCCAGCTCACCACCGGCGGGTGCAACGCAGTATTTT.

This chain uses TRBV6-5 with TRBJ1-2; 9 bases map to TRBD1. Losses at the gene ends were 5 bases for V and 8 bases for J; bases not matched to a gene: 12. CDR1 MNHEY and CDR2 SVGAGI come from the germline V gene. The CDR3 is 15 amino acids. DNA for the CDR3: TGTGCCAGCAGTCCCTGGACAGGGGAGGTGGACGGCTACACCTTC. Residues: CASSPWTGEVDGYTF.

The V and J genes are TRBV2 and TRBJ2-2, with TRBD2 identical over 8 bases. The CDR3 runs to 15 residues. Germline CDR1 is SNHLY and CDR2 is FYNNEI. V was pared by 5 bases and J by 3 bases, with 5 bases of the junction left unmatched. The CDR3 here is CASSLAGPHTGELFF. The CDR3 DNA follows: TGTGCCAGCAGTTTAGCGGGACCCCACACCGGGGAGCTGTTTTTT.

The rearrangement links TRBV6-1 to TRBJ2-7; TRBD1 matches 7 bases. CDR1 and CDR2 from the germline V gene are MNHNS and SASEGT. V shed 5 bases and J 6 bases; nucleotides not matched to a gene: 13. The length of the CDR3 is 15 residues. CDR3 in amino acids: CASSTPTGFNFEQYF. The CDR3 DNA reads TGTGCCAGCAGTACCCCGACAGGGTTTAATTTCGAGCAGTACTTC.

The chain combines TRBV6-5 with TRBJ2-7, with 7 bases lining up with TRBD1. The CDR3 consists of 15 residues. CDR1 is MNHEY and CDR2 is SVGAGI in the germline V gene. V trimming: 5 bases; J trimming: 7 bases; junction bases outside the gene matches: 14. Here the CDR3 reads CASSTGTAIFGEQYF. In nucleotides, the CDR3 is TGTGCCAGCAGTACCGGGACAGCCATTTTTGGGGAGCAGTACTTC.

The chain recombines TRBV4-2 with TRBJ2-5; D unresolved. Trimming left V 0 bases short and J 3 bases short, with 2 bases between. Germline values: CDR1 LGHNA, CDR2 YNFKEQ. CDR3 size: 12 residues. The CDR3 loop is CASSQDKETQYF. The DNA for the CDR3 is TGTGCCAGCAGCCAAGATAAAGAGACCCAGTACTTC.

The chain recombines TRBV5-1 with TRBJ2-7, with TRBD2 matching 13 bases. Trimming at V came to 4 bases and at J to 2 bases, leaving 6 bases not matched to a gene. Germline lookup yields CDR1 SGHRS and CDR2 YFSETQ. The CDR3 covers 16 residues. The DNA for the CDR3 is TGCGCCAGCAGCCGAGGGACTAGCGGGACCACCTACGAGCAGTACTTC. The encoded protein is CASSRGTSGTTYEQYF.

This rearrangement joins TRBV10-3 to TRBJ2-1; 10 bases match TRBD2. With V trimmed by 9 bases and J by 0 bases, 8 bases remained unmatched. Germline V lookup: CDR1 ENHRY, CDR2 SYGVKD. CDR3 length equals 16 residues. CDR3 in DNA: TGTGCCATAGGACTAGCGGAGGGCAGCTCCTACAATGAGCAGTTCTTC. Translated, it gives CAIGLAEGSSYNEQFF.

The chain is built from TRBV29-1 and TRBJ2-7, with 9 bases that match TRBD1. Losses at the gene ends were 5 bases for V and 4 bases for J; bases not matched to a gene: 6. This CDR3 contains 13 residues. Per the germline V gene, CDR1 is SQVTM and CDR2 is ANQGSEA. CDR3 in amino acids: CSVPGTGRYEQYF. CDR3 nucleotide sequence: TGCAGCGTTCCCGGGACAGGGCGGTACGAGCAGTACTTC.

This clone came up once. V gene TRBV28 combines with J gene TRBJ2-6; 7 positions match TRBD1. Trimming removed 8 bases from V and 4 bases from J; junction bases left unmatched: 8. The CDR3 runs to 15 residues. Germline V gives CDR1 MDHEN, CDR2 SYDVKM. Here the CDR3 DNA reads TGTGCCAGCCTGGAACAGGGGCTCGGGGCCAACGTCCTGACTTTC. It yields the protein CASLEQGLGANVLTF.

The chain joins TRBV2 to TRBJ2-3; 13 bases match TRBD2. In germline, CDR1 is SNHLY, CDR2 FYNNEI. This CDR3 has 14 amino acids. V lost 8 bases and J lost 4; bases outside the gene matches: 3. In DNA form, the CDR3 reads TGTGCCAGCCAACTAGCGGGAGGGGCAGATACGCAGTATTTT. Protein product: CASQLAGGADTQYF.

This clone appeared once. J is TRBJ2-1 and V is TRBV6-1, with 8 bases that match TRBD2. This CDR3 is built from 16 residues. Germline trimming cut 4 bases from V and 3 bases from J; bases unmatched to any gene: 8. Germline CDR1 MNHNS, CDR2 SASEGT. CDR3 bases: TGTGCCAGCAGTGCACTAGCGGTGAGGAGCTACAATGAGCAGTTCTTC. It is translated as CASSALAVRSYNEQFF.

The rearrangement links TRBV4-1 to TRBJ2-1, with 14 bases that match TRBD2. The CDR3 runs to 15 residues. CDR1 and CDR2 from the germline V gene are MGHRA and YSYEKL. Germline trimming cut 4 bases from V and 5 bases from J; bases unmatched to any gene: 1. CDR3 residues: CASSPTSGRDNEQFF. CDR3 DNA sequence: TGCGCCAGCAGCCCGACTAGCGGGAGGGACAATGAGCAGTTCTTC.

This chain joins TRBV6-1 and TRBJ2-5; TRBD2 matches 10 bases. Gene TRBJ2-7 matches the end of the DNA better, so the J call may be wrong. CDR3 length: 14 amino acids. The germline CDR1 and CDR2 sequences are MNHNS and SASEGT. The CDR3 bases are TGTGCCAGCAGTGAAAGCGGGAGGGATTACGAGCAGTACTTC. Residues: CASSESGRDYEQYF.

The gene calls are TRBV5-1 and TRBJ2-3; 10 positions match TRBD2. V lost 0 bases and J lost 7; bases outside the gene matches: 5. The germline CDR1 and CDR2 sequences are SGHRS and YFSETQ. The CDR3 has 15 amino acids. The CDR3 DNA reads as TGCGCCAGCAGCTTGGGAGCGGGAGGGGTAAATACGCAGTATTTT. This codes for CASSLGAGGVNTQYF.

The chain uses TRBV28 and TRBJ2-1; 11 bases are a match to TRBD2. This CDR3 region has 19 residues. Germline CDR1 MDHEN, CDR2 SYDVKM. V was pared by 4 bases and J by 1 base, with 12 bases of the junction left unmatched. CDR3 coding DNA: TGTGCCAGCAGTTCCACAAGACTAGCGGGGCCTCAATCCTACAATGAGCAGTTCTTC. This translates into CASSSTRLAGPQSYNEQFF.

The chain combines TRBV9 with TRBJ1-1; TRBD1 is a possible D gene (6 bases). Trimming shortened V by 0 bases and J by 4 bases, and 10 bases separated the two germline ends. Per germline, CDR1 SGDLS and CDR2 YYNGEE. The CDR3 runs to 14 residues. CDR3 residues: CASSVDGRGTEAFF. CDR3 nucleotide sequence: TGTGCCAGCAGCGTAGACGGCAGGGGCACTGAAGCTTTCTTT.

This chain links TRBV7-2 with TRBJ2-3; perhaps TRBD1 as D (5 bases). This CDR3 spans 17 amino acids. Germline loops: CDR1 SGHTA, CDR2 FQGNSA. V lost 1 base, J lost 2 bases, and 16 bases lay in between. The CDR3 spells CASSLGGPLPHTDTQYF. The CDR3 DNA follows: TGTGCCAGCAGCTTAGGGGGCCCTCTCCCCCACACAGATACGCAGTATTTT.

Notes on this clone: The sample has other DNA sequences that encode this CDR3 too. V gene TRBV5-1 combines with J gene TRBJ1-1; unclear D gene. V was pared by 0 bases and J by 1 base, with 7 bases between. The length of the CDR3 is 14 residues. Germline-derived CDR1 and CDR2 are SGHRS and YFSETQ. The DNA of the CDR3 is TGCGCCAGCAGCTTGGCTGGCAGGAACACTGAAGCTTTCTTT. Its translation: CASSLAGRNTEAFF.

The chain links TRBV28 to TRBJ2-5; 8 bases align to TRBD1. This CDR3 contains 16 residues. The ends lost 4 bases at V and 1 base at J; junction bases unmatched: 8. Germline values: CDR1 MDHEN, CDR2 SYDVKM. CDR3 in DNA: TGTGCCAGCAGTTCCTCTCTGGACAGGGCCCAAGAGACCCAGTACTTC. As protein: CASSSSLDRAQETQYF.

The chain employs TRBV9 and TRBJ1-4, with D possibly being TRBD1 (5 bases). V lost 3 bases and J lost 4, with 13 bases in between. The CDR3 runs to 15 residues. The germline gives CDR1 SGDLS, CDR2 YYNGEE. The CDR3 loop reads CASSERTRNNEKLFF. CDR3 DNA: TGTGCCAGCAGCGAACGGACACGGAATAATGAAAAACTGTTTTTT.

CDR3 sequence reads: CASSPASGLGSYNEQFF. The CDR3 nucleotides read TGTGCCAGCTCACCAGCATCAGGTCTTGGCTCCTACAATGAGCAGTTCTTC. This rearrangement joins TRBV18 to TRBJ2-1, with D unresolved. Germline CDR1 reads KGHSH; CDR2 reads LQKENI. V was trimmed by 2 bases and J by 0 bases, leaving 14 bases between them. The CDR3 spans 17 residues.